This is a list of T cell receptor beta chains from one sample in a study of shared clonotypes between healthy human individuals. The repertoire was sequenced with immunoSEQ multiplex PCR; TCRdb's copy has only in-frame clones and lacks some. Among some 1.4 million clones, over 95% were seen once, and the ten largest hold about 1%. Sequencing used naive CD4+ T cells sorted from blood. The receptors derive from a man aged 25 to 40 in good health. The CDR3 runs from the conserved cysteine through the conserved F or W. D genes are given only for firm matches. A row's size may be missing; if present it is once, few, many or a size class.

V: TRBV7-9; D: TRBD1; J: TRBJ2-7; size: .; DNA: TGTGCCAGCAGCTTATTAAGTGGGGACAGGGGCCGCTCCTACGAGCAGTACTTC; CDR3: CASSLLSGDRGRSYEQYF
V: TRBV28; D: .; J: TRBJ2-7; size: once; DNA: TGTGCCAGCAGTCCGGTACTCCAGGGGCCTGCTAGCTTC; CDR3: CASSPVLQGPASF
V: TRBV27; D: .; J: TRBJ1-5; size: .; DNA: TGTGCCACTAAAATCAGGGTCGATAGCAATCAGCCCCAGCATTTT; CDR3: CATKIRVDSNQPQHF
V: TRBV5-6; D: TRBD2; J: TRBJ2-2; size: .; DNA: TGTGCCAGCAGCCGTCTTCCCTCTAGCGGGGGGAACACCGGGGAGCTGTTTTTT; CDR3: CASSRLPSSGGNTGELFF
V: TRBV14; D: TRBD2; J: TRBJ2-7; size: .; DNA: TGTGCCAGCAGCCAAGAGGTTCTAGCGGGCTACGAGCAGTACTTC; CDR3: CASSQEVLAGYEQYF
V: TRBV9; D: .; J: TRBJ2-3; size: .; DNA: TGTGCCAGCAGCGTAGATGAGAGCACAGATACGCAGTATTTT; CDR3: CASSVDESTDTQYF
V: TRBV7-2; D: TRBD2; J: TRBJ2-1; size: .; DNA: TGTGCCAGCAGCTTGAAGGCTAGCGGGAGTTGGAATGAGCAGTTCTTC; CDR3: CASSLKASGSWNEQFF
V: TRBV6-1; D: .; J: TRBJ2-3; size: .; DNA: TGTGCCAGCAGGATGGACAGAGGAGCAGATACGCAGTATTTT; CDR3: CASRMDRGADTQYF
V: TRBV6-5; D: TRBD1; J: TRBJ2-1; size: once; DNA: TGTGCCAGCAGCCCAACAGGGGGAGGCTACAATGAGCAGTTCTTC; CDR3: CASSPTGGGYNEQFF
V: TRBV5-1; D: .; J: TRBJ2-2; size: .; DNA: TGCGCCAGCAGAGGAACGGCCAACACCGGGGAGCTGTTTTTT; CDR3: CASRGTANTGELFF
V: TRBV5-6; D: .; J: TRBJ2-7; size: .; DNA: TGTGCCAGCAGCTTGGGGCCAGGGTCGTTCGAGCAGTACTTC; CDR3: CASSLGPGSFEQYF
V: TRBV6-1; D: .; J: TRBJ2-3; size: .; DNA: TGTGCCAGCAGTGAAATGGGAACAGATACGCAGTATTTT; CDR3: CASSEMGTDTQYF
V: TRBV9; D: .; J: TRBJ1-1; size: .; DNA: TGTGCCAGCAGCGTAGAGGCGGGGTTGACTGAAGCTTTCTTT; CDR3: CASSVEAGLTEAFF
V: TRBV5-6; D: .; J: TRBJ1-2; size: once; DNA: TGTGCCAGCAGCTCGATAGATGACAGGATGGGAGGCTACACCTTC; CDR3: CASSSIDDRMGGYTF
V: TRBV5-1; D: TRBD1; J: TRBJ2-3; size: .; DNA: TGCGCCAGCAGCTTCGGGACAGGCACAGATACGCAGTATTTT; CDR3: CASSFGTGTDTQYF
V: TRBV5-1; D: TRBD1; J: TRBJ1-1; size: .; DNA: TGCGCCAGCAGCACAAGACAGGGCGCCCCGAACACTGAAGCTTTCTTT; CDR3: CASSTRQGAPNTEAFF
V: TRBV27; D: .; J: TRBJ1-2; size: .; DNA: TGTGCCAGCAGTAGCGGGACCGCTTTGGGTTCAGATGGCTACACCTTC; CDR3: CASSSGTALGSDGYTF
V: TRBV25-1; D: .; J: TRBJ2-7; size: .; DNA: TGTGCCAGCACTAGGACAAATACCTACGAGCAGTACTTC; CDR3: CASTRTNTYEQYF
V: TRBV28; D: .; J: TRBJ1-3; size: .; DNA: TGTGCCAGCAGTCCACCCTCTGGAAACACCATATATTTT; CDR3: CASSPPSGNTIYF
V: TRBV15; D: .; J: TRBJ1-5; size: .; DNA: TGTGCCACCAGCAGGACCTCTCGGGAGCAGCCCCAGCATTTT; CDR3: CATSRTSREQPQHF
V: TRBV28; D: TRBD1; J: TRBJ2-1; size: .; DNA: TGTGCCAGCAGGGGGGCAGGACAGGGACGTGAGCAGTTCTTC; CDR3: CASRGAGQGREQFF
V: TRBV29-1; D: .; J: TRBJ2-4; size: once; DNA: TGCAGCGTTCAGGGTAGGGCCAAAAACATTCAGTACTTC; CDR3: CSVQGRAKNIQYF